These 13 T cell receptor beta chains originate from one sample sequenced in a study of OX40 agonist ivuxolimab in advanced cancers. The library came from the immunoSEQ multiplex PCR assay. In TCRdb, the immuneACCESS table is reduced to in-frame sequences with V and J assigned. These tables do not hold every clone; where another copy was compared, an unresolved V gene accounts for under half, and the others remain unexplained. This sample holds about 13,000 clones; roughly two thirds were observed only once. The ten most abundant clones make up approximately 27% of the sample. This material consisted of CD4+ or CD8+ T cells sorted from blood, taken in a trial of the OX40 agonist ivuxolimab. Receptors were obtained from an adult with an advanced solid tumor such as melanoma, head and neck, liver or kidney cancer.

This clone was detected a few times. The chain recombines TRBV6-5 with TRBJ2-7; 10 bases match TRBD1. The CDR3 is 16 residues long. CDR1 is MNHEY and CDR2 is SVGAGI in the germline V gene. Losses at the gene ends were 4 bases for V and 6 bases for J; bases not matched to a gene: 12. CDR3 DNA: TGTGCCAGCAGTTCAAGACCGGGACAGGGGCACATCGAGCAGTACTTC. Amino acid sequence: CASSSRPGQGHIEQYF.

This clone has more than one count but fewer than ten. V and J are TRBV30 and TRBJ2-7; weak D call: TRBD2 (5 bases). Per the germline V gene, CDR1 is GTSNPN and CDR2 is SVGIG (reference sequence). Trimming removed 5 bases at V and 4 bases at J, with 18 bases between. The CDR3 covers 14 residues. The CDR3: CAWSPPVGGYEQYF. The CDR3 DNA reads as TGTGCCTGGTCCCCCCCCGTCGGAGGTTACGAGCAGTACTTC.

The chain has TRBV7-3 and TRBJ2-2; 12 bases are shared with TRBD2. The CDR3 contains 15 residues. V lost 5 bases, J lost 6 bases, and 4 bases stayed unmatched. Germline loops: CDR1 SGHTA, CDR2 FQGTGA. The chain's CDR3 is CASSPASGGAGELFF. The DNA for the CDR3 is TGTGCCAGCAGCCCCGCTAGCGGGGGGGCCGGGGAGCTGTTTTTT.

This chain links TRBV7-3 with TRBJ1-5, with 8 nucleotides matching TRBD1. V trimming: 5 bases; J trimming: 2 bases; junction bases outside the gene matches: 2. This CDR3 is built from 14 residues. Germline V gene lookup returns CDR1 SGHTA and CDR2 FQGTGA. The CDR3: CASSPGGGNQPQHF. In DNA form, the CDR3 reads TGTGCCAGCAGCCCAGGGGGCGGCAATCAGCCCCAGCATTTT.

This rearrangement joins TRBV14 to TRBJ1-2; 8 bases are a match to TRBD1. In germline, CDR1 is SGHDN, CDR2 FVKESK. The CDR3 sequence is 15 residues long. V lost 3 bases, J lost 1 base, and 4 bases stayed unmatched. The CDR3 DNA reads TGTGCCAGCAGCCACGGGACAGGCCTTAACTATGGCTACACCTTC. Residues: CASSHGTGLNYGYTF. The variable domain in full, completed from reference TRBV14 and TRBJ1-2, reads EAGVTQFPSHSVIEKGQTVTLRCDPISGHDNLYWYRRVMGKEIKFLLHFVKESKQDESGMPNNRFLAERTGGTYSTLKVQPAELEDSGVYFCASSHGTGLNYGYTFGSGTRLTVV.

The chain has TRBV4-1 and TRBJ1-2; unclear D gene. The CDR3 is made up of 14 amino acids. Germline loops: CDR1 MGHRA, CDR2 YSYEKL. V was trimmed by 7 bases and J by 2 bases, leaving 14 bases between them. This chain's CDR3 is CASTPNTRNYGYTF. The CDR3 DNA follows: TGCGCCAGCACCCCAAACACTAGGAACTATGGCTACACCTTC.

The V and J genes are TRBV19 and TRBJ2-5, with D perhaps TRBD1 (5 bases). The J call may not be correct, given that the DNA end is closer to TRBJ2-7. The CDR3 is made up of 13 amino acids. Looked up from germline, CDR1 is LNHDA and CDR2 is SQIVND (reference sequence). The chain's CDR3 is CASSRKTDYEQYF. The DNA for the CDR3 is TGTGCCAGTAGTAGAAAGACAGACTACGAGCAGTACTTC.

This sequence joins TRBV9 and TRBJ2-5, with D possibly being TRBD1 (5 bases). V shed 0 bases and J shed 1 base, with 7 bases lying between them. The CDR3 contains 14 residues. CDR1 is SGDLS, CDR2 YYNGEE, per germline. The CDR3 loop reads CASSVGGFQETQYF. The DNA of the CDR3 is TGTGCCAGCAGCGTAGGGGGCTTCCAAGAGACCCAGTACTTC.

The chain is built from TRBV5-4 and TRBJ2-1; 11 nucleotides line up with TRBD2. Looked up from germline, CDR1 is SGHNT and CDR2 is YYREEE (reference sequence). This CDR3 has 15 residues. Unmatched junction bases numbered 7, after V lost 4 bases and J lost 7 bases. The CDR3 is CASSKTSGSLNEQFF. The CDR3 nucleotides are TGTGCCAGCAGCAAAACTAGCGGGAGTTTGAATGAGCAGTTCTTC.

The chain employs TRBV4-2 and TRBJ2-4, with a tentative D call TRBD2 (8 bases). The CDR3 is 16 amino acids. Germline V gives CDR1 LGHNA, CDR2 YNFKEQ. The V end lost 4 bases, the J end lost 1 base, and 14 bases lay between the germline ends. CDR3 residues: CASSPGGGAAKNIQYF. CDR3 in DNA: TGTGCCAGCAGCCCGGGAGGGGGCGCGGCCAAAAACATTCAGTACTTC.

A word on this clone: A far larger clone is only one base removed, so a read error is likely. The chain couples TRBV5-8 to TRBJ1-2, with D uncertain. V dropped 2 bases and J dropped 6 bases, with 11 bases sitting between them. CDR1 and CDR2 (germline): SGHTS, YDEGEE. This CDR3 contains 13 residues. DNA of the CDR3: TGTGCCAGCAGCTTCGACACGACACATGGCTACACCTTC. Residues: CASSFDTTHGYTF.

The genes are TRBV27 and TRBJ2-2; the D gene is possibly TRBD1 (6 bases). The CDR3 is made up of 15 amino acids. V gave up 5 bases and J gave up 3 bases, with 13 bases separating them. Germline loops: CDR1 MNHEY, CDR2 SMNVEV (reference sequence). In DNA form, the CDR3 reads TGTGCCAGCAGTCGGACAGCCACATACACCGGGGAGCTGTTTTTT. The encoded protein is CASSRTATYTGELFF.

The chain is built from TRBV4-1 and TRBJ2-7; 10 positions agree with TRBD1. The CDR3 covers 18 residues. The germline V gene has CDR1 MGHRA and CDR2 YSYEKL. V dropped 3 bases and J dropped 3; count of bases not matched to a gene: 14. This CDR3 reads CASSHPMGDRGRSYEQYF. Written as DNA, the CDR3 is TGCGCCAGCAGCCATCCGATGGGGGACAGGGGACGGAGCTACGAGCAGTACTTC.